This T cell receptor (beta chain) is from a study of cytomegalovirus exposure and HLA in healthy donors. Study background: Out of approximately 170 million T cells, an earlier analysis found 117 million unique TCR beta sequences in total. Study-wide results and caveats: The study flagged 150 to 200 TCR beta chains as cytomegalovirus-associated. In an earlier analysis, productive rearrangement rates for most beta V segments clustered near 87% or 30%.

PCR used 60 Vbeta primers and 13 Jbeta primers. Clones were read by immunoSEQ multiplex PCR, and TCRdb kept only the in-frame ones, dropping some. The sample shows about 300,000 clones, more than 80% of them seen only once. Worth noting for this clone: The target antigen is unknown.

V was clipped by 0 bases and J by 5 bases; unmatched bases: 5. The CDR3 covers 17 residues. CDR1 is SGHNT and CDR2 is YYREEE in the germline V gene (reference sequence). Donors had nominal health at sampling but likely had unrecorded immune exposures. The chain combines TRBV5-4 with TRBJ2-5; 15 bases agree with TRBD2. This TCR was recovered from a man aged 40-49 years in good health and CMV-seropositive. The source material was PBMCs. For the CDR3, the DNA is TGTGCCAGCAGCTTGGGGACTAGCGGGAGGGAGGGGGAGACCCAGTACTTC. Translating it yields CASSLGTSGREGETQYF.